The rows below give T cell receptor beta chains drawn from one sample of a study of blood T cell repertoires in COVID-19. Assay: immunoSEQ multiplex PCR; the TCRdb copy retains only in-frame clones and omits some. The sample has about 6,600 clones; 75% to 90% are singletons. Sample: peripheral blood. The receptors come from a man at least 80 years old with active COVID-19. Both conserved end residues are part of each CDR3.

j_call,v_call,cdr3_aa
TRBJ2-6,TRBV12-3/TRBV12-4,CASRGTGANVLTF
TRBJ2-1,TRBV19,CTRVVGTGEQFF
TRBJ1-5,TRBV7-9,CASSKTGDNQPQHF
TRBJ1-2,TRBV3-1/TRBV3-2,CASSQGGGTNYGYTF
TRBJ2-7,TRBV11-3,CASSSPGGEQYF
TRBJ2-7,TRBV6-1,CASSEVGGNYEQYF
TRBJ1-1,TRBV28,CASSWTGPNTEAFF
TRBJ2-1,TRBV5-1,CASSLGLPARVAGGPLGEQFF
TRBJ2-3,TRBV7-2,CASSLRASGTTDTQYF
TRBJ1-5,TRBV5-1,CASSLEGGGQPQHF
TRBJ2-5,TRBV25-1,CASSEFQAAGAETQYF
TRBJ1-4,TRBV28,CASSRGGPNEKLFF
TRBJ1-1,TRBV28,CASSPGGRMNTEAFF
TRBJ2-1,TRBV7-9,CASKQGSSYNEQFF
TRBJ2-3,TRBV4-2,CASSRGTSTDTQYF
TRBJ2-7,TRBV3-1/TRBV3-2,CASTRWGTHSYEQYF
TRBJ2-5,TRBV7-7,CASSSGRTYQETQYF
TRBJ2-3,TRBV5-5,CASSLQGADTQYF
TRBJ2-1,TRBV7-8,CASTLYPPGSYNEQFF
TRBJ2-3,TRBV10-3,CAIGTSGGPSTDTQYF
TRBJ1-6,TRBV15,CATSRGLGTGDSPLHF
TRBJ2-2,TRBV18,CASSLGRVNTGELFF
TRBJ1-5,TRBV2,CASRRGQGTSNQPQHF
TRBJ2-1,TRBV4-1,CASSQGDFAGHNEQFF
TRBJ2-7,TRBV21-1,CASLKAGGPRRAYEQYF
TRBJ2-4,TRBV7-9,CASSAPTSGSFIQYF
TRBJ2-7,TRBV11-2,CASSFAPGGPYEQYF
TRBJ2-7,TRBV19,CASSIGGGYSYEQYF
TRBJ1-2,TRBV7-2,CASSRQSYGYTF
TRBJ2-1,TRBV4-1,CASSQDSRGEQFF
TRBJ1-6,TRBV6-5,CASSYRTGDSPLHF
TRBJ2-3,TRBV9,CASSAHPSPRDTQYF
TRBJ1-3,TRBV9,CASSVGGDSGNTIYF
TRBJ2-1,TRBV10-3,CAISDGLAGDEQFF
TRBJ2-7,TRBV5-1,CASRTDIGNYEQYF
TRBJ2-3,TRBV2,CASSDSGAGRRSDTQYF
TRBJ2-2,TRBV18,CASSYSSTGELFF
TRBJ2-7,TRBV28,CASSRQGGTYEQYF
TRBJ2-2,TRBV14,CASSHLRQGAYGELFF
TRBJ2-3,TRBV6-5,CASRRTGQHTDTQYF
TRBJ2-2,TRBV19,CASSSGQAPGELFF
TRBJ2-3,TRBV5-4,CASSLGQGDTDTQYF
TRBJ1-2,TRBV19,CASSWAADYGYTF
TRBJ1-1,TRBV14,CASSQTGRTEAFF
TRBJ2-1,TRBV4-3,CASSGGGFDEQFF
TRBJ1-3,TRBV6-5,CASSAGTGDRNTIYF
TRBJ2-3,TRBV18,CASSPVLSGSTDTQYF
TRBJ1-2,TRBV5-5,CASSFTGGGVYGYTF
TRBJ2-7,TRBV11-2,CASSLKREGLYEQYF
TRBJ2-1,TRBV5-1,CASSFQAGNVNEQFF
TRBJ2-1,TRBV19,CASSITKSSYNEQFF